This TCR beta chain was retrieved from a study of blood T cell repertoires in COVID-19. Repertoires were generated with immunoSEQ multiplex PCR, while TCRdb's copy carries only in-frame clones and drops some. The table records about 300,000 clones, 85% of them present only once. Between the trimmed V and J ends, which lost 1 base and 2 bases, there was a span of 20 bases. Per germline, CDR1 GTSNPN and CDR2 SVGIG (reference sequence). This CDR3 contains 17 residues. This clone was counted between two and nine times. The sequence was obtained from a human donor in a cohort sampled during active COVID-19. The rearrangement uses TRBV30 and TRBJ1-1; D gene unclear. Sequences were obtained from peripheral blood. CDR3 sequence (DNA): TGTGCCTGGAGTGGGTTCTCGGGAACTTTCGTTAACACTGAAGCTTTCTTT. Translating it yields CAWSGFSGTFVNTEAFF.